This T cell receptor beta chain stems from a study of blood T cell repertoires in COVID-19. Study at large: Samples came from the United States, Italy and Spain, spanning acute and convalescent COVID-19. The analysed material was cDNA or gDNA that came from T cells, B-cell-depleted T cells, or PBMCs.

The authors' processing: Amplified reference gene primers provided the basis for estimating nucleated cell counts. The assay was immunoSEQ multiplex PCR, and TCRdb's table has in-frame clones only and misses some. D and trimming were read from the DNA, whereas the V and J calls and clone size are those reported in that table. The table records around 83,000 clones, around 88% of them present only once. There are a few counts of this clone. This sequence originates from a man between 65 and 85 years old with active or convalescent COVID-19. Material: peripheral blood.

The CDR3 DNA follows: TGTGCCAGCAGCAATACCGGGACACCCGACTACGAGCAGTACTTC. It translates to CASSNTGTPDYEQYF. The V and J genes are TRBV27 and TRBJ2-7; tentatively, D is TRBD1 (6 bases). This CDR3 region has 15 residues. The germline V gene has CDR1 MNHEY and CDR2 SMNVEV (reference sequence). Trimming shortened V by 6 bases and J by 3 bases, and 18 bases separated the two germline ends.